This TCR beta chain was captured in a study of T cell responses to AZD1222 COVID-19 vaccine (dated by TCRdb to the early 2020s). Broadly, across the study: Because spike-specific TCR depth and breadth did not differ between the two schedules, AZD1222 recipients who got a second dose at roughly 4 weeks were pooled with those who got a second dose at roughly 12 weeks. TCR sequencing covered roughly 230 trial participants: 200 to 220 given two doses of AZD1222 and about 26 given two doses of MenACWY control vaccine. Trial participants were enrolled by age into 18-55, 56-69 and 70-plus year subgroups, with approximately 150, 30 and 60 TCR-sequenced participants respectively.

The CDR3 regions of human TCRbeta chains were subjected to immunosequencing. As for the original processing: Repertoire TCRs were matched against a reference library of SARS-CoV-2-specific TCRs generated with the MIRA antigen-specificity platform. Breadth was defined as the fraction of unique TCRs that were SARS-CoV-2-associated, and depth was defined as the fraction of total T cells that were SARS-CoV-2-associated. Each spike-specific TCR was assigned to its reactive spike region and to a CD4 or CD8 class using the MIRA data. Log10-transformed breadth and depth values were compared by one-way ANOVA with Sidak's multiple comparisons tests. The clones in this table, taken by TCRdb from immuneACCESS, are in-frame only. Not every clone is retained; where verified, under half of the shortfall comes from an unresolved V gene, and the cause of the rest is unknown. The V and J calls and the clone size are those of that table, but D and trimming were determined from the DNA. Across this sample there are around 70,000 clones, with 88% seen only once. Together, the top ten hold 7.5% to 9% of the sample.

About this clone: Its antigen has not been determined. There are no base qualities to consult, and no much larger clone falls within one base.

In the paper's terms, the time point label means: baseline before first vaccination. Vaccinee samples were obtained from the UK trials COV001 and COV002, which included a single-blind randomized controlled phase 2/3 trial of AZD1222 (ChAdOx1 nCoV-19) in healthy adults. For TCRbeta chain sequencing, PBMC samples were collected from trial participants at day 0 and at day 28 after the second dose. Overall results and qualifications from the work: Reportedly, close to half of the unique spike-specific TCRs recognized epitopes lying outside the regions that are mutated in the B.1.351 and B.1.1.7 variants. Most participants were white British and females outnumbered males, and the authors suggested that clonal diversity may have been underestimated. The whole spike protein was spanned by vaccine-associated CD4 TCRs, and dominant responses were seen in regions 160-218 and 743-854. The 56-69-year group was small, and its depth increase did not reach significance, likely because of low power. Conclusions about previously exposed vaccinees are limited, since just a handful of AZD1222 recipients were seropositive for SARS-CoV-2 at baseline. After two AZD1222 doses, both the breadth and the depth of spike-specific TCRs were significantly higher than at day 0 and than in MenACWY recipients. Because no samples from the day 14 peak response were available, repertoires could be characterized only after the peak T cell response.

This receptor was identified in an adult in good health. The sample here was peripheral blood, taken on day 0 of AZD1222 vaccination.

The nucleotide sequence is given as TGTGCCAGCAGTTTATCGCCTCAACCCGGTCAGCCCCAGCATTTT. Its translation is CASSLSPQPGQPQHF. The sequence links TRBV28 to TRBJ1-5; the D gene cannot be resolved reliably. Sequences MDHEN (CDR1) and SYDVKM (CDR2) are obtained from the germline V gene. Inclusive of the bounding cysteine and phenylalanine, the CDR3 is 15 residues long. This entry keeps only the CDR3 DNA: 45 bases, framed from base 1. Trimming costs V 1 base and J 6 bases, and their ends lie 13 bases apart.